These 9 T cell receptor beta chains came from one sample sequenced in a study of T cells in women clearing cervical HPV infection. Assay: immunoSEQ multiplex PCR; the TCRdb copy retains only in-frame clones and omits some. This sample's table has under 50,000 clones. Material: blood buffy coat. The source is a woman between 18 and 69 years old with a cervical HPV16 infection that either progressed to CIN3+ or cleared (not recorded which).

Note on this clone: A read error may account for a junction end that differs from germline. This chain's CDR3 is CASSKDIREQGRNEQFF. The DNA read from the CDR3 is TGTGCCAGCAGCAAAGATATCCGGGAACAGGGCAGGAATGAG. V and J are TRBV4-2 and TRBJ2-1; possible D gene TRBD1, 6 bases. The read is 3 residues too short to cover the CDR3 end, so that end is filled in from the germline J gene. The CDR3 consists of 17 residues. Germline CDR1 reads LGHNA; CDR2 reads YNFKEQ.

As to this clone: The CDR3 end is not reached by the read, which stops 3 residues before it; the germline J gene fills it in. The genes are TRBV19 and TRBJ2-4; D might be TRBD2 (6 bases). The CDR3 loop spans 10 amino acids. In germline, CDR1 is LNHDA, CDR2 SQIVND (reference sequence). The CDR3 protein is CASGGTGQYF. The part of the CDR3 DNA that was read is TGTGCCAGTGGGGGGACTGGT.

As to this clone: Read data end 3 residues before the CDR3 end; the end is taken from the germline J gene. The genes are TRBV19 and TRBJ2-2; no clear D. V lost 4 bases, J lost 1 base, and 4 bases lay in between. The length of the CDR3 is 13 residues. Looked up from germline, CDR1 is LNHDA and CDR2 is SQIVND (reference sequence). The CDR3 protein is CASSTGNTGELFF. CDR3 bases read: TGTGCCAGTAGTACAGGGAACACCGGGGAG.

On this clone: The read gets to within 3 residues of the CDR3 end, and the germline J gene fills in the rest. The chain recombines TRBV6-2 or TRBV6-3 with TRBJ1-5; tentatively, D is TRBD1 (6 bases). Trimming shortened V by 8 bases and J by 2 bases, and 10 bases separated the two germline ends. CDR3 length: 13 residues. Germline CDR1 is MNHEY and CDR2 is SVGEGT. The CDR3 sequence is CASRTVGNQPQHF. The sequenced CDR3 bases are TGTGCCAGCCGGACAGTCGGCAATCAGCCC.

As regards this clone: The CDR3 end falls 3 residues outside the read, so it is completed with the germline J gene. The rearrangement links TRBV2 to TRBJ1-6, with 8 bases identical to TRBD1. Germline V CDR1 and CDR2: SNHLY, FYNNEI. This CDR3 has 15 residues. Unmatched junction bases numbered 2, after V lost 2 bases and J lost 5 bases. The CDR3 reads CASSEQGANNSPLHF. The CDR3 DNA, read in part, is TGTGCCAGCAGTGAACAGGGGGCGAATAATTCACCC. Looking up the rest from reference TRBV2 and TRBJ1-6 gives the full variable domain: EPEVTQTPSHQVTQMGQEVILRCVPISNHLYFYWYRQILGQKVEFLVSFYNNEISEKSEIFDDQFSVERPDGSNFTLKIRSTKLEDSAMYFCASSEQGANNSPLHFGNGTRLTVT.

A word on this clone: The CDR3 end is not reached by the read, which stops 3 residues before it; the germline J gene fills it in. The rearrangement uses TRBV5-4 and TRBJ1-6; D may be TRBD1 (5 bases). Germline CDR1 reads SGHNT; CDR2 reads YYREEE (reference sequence). V was cut by 4 bases and J by 10 bases, with 15 bases left in between. The CDR3 extends over 14 amino acids. The CDR3 spells CASSPQGAGSPLHF. The covered CDR3 bases are TGTGCCAGCAGCCCGCAGGGCGCTGGATCACCC.

Of note for this clone: The read ends 3 residues shy of where the CDR3 ends; the end is completed using the germline J gene. The rearrangement joins TRBV19 to TRBJ1-2; D is perhaps TRBD1 (5 bases). V lost 10 bases, J lost 1 base, and 10 bases lay in between. The CDR3 length is 12 residues. In germline, CDR1 is LNHDA, CDR2 SQIVND (reference sequence). CDR3: CATQGDNYGYTF. The DNA read from the CDR3 is TGTGCCACCCAAGGGGATAACTATGGC.

As regards this clone: The read stops 3 residues short of the end of the CDR3; the missing end is completed from the germline J gene. The V call is TRBV5-1, the J call TRBJ2-2; 8 bases map to TRBD1. There are 15 residues in the CDR3. Germline lookup yields CDR1 SGHRS and CDR2 YFSETQ. The sequenced part of the CDR3 DNA is TGCGCCAGCAGCTTAGGACAGGGAACCCATTCACCG. Translation: CASSLGQGTHSP. The full CDR3 protein is CASSLGQGTHSPLFF.

Partial CDR3 DNA: TGTGCCAGCTCACCGGGGGGAAGAAGCTACGAG. Its protein is CASSPGGRSYE. The complete CDR3 sequence is CASSPGGRSYEQYF. The chain carries TRBV18 and TRBJ2-7; D might be TRBD2 (6 bases). Sequencing ends 3 residues short of the CDR3 end; the germline J gene provides the rest. The CDR3 has 14 amino acids. Germline CDR1 and CDR2: KGHSH and LQKENI. Trimming stripped 3 bases from V and 3 bases from J, with 12 bases between.